What follows are 30 T cell receptor beta chains derived from one specimen sequenced in a study of identical twins. MiXCR was run by TCRdb on the 5' RACE reads, yielding one entry per CDR3 protein. The sample has 1,800,000 or so distinct CDR3 sequences, 32% seen once. Sequenced sample: cord blood. These receptors came from a newborn girl in good health.

In this sample, this clonotype turned up many times. The gene calls are TRBV30 and TRBJ2-7, with D unclear. CDR1 and CDR2 from the germline V gene are GTSNPN and SVGIG (reference sequence). V was clipped by 1 base and J by 2 bases, with 3 bases between them. This CDR3 spans 11 amino acids. CDR3 nucleotide sequence: TGTGCCTGGAGTGACACCTACGAGCAGTACTTC. Protein sequence: CAWSDTYEQYF.

In its sample, this clonotype was seen a few times. V is TRBV6-5 and J is TRBJ1-4, with D possibly matching TRBD1 (5 bases). CDR3 length equals 15 residues. CDR1 MNHEY and CDR2 SVGAGI come from the germline V gene. V lost 2 bases, J lost 6 bases, and 13 bases lay in between. The CDR3 protein is CASSYALGGDEKLFF. Written as DNA, the CDR3 is TGTGCCAGCAGTTACGCCCTGGGGGGGGATGAAAAACTGTTTTTT.

The chain is built from TRBV7-9 and TRBJ2-3; D not certain. CDR1 and CDR2 (germline): SEHNR, FQNEAQ (reference sequence). V lost 4 bases and J 0 bases, leaving 11 bases between the germline ends. This CDR3 contains 15 residues. The chain's CDR3 is CASSSAYGSTDTQYF. The CDR3 DNA follows: TGTGCCAGCAGCTCCGCTTACGGTAGCACAGATACGCAGTATTTT.

The J gene is TRBJ1-2, the V gene TRBV5-1; 7 bases fit TRBD1. Trimming took 3 bases from V and 4 from J; bases not matched to a gene: 15. Germline values: CDR1 SGHRS, CDR2 YFSETQ. This CDR3 has 17 amino acids. CDR3 in amino acids: CASSYIRQGPYPYGYTF. DNA for the CDR3: TGCGCCAGCAGCTACATCCGACAGGGTCCCTACCCCTATGGCTACACCTTC.

Notes on this clonotype: A clone one base away is much larger, so this may be a read error. The chain has TRBV7-2 and TRBJ2-7; D may correspond to TRBD1 or TRBD2 (5 bases each). In germline, CDR1 is SGHTA, CDR2 FQGNSA. The CDR3 has 14 amino acids. Here the CDR3 reads CASSLYGATYEHYF. The CDR3 coding sequence is TGTGCCAGCAGCTTATACGGGGCAACCTACGAGCATTACTTC.

The V gene is TRBV3-1, the J gene TRBJ2-6, with D tentatively TRBD1 (5 bases). This CDR3 comprises 14 residues. Trimming cost V 0 bases and J 11 bases, with 11 bases left between them. Per the germline V gene, CDR1 is LGHDT and CDR2 is YNNKEL (reference sequence). Here the CDR3 DNA reads TGTGCCAGCAGCCAAGATTGGGCCAGGGACGTCCTGACTTTC. Translating it yields CASSQDWARDVLTF.

This clonotype was detected a few times. This rearrangement joins TRBV27 to TRBJ1-6, with D unclear. The CDR3 extends over 15 amino acids. CDR1 and CDR2 from the germline V gene are MNHEY and SMNVEV (reference sequence). Trimming removed 7 bases at V and 0 bases at J, with 10 bases between. The CDR3 loop is CASMAAASYNSPLHF. The CDR3 nucleotides are TGTGCCAGCATGGCGGCAGCCTCCTATAATTCACCCCTCCACTTT.

This clonotype has only a few counts. The chain employs TRBV28 and TRBJ2-7; D might be TRBD1 or TRBD2, each matching 5 bases. The CDR3 totals 17 residues. V gave up 5 bases and J gave up 4 bases, with 24 bases separating them. From germline, CDR1 is MDHEN and CDR2 SYDVKM. CDR3 nucleotide sequence: TGTGCCAGCAGTCCTCTTGCCTTGAGGGGAGTCGGTTACGAGCAGTACTTC. This gives the protein CASSPLALRGVGYEQYF.

The J gene is TRBJ1-2, the V gene TRBV19; D is uncertain. There are 14 residues in the CDR3. The V gene lost 6 bases and the J gene lost 0 bases, with 11 bases spanning the gap. The germline gives CDR1 LNHDA, CDR2 SQIVND (reference sequence). In DNA, the CDR3 is TGTGCCAGTAGCAAGGGTCCAGCTAACTATGGCTACACCTTC. Translated: CASSKGPANYGYTF.

This clonotype was counted between two and nine times. The gene calls are TRBV5-5 and TRBJ2-1, with 10 positions matching TRBD2. V shed 2 bases and J 2 bases; nucleotides not matched to a gene: 7. This CDR3 contains 17 residues. Per the germline V gene, CDR1 is SGHKS and CDR2 is YYEKEE (reference sequence). Here the CDR3 reads CASSFGLAGVPYNEQFF. The CDR3 bases are TGTGCCAGCAGCTTCGGGCTAGCGGGAGTGCCCTACAATGAGCAGTTCTTC.

The chain employs TRBV5-1 and TRBJ2-3; TRBD1 matches at 7 bases. Germline V gene sequence: CDR1 SGHRS, CDR2 YFSETQ. Losses at the gene ends were 4 bases for V and 3 bases for J; bases not matched to a gene: 8. The CDR3 length is 15 residues. CDR3 loop: CASSHTGERTDTQYF. The DNA for the CDR3 is TGCGCCAGCAGCCATACAGGGGAGAGAACAGATACGCAGTATTTT.

This clonotype has only a few counts. The chain couples TRBV6-2 or TRBV6-3 to TRBJ2-1; 7 bases fit TRBD2. The germline V gene has CDR1 MNHEY and CDR2 SVGEGT. After removal of 2 bases from V and 1 base from J, the junction contained 8 bases not matched to a gene. The CDR3 totals 17 residues. The CDR3 DNA sequence: TGTGCCAGCAGTTACACTGTAGCGGGCAGTTCCTACAATGAGCAGTTCTTC. Amino acids: CASSYTVAGSSYNEQFF.

The CDR3 reads CASSYSKGAGTGIYGYTF. Written as DNA, the CDR3 is TGTGCCAGCAGTTACTCGAAAGGGGCGGGCACAGGGATATATGGCTACACCTTC. The V and J genes are TRBV6-5 and TRBJ1-2; perhaps TRBD1 as D (6 bases). The CDR3 runs 18 residues. The germline CDR1 and CDR2 sequences are MNHEY and SVGAGI. V dropped 0 bases and J dropped 5 bases, with 22 bases sitting between them.

A few counts support this clonotype. The V call is TRBV5-1, the J call TRBJ2-4; 7 positions match TRBD1. Germline V CDR1 and CDR2: SGHRS, YFSETQ. This CDR3 comprises 14 residues. Germline trimming cut 2 bases from V and 8 bases from J; bases unmatched to any gene: 7. The CDR3 loop reads CASSLQGSGDIQYF. Written as DNA, the CDR3 is TGCGCCAGCAGCTTACAGGGGAGTGGAGACATTCAGTACTTC.

The chain links TRBV11-2 to TRBJ2-5; TRBD2 aligns across 9 bases. V dropped 5 bases and J dropped 11; count of bases not matched to a gene: 15. Germline CDR1 SGHAT, CDR2 FQNNGV. The CDR3 spans 15 residues. DNA for the CDR3: TGTGCCAGCAGCCCGTTAGCGGGGGTATTAAATGAGCAGTACTTC. It is translated as CASSPLAGVLNEQYF.

The V and J genes are TRBV2 and TRBJ1-2; D is undetermined. V lost 6 bases and J 7 bases, leaving 12 bases between the germline ends. In germline, CDR1 is SNHLY, CDR2 FYNNEI. The CDR3 loop spans 12 amino acids. The CDR3 DNA sequence: TGTGCCAGCAGCGGACGGGAGTTTGGCTACACCTTC. It specifies CASSGREFGYTF.

Worth noting for this clonotype: Sequence at one end of the junction differs from germline and may be a read error. The rearrangement uses TRBV27 and TRBJ2-3, with TRBD2 matching 7 bases. The CDR3 sequence is 17 residues long. Per the germline V gene, CDR1 is MNHEY and CDR2 is SMNVEV (reference sequence). The CDR3 loop reads CASSLSQAVTSTDTRYF. DNA of the CDR3: TGTGCCAGCAGTTTATCGCAAGCCGTGACTAGCACAGATACGCGGTATTTT.

This clonotype was counted only a few times. This chain joins TRBV21-1 and TRBJ2-7; the table names TRBD1, a call not compared with the DNA. TRBV21-1 is marked as a pseudogene. The CDR3 length is 15 residues. CDR3 amino acids: CASSNRTGVSDEQYF. The CDR3 DNA reads TGTGCCAGCAGCAATAGGACAGGGGTAAGCGACGAGCAGTACTTC.

This clonotype was counted only a few times. The chain couples TRBV12-3 or TRBV12-4 to TRBJ1-2; no firm D call. V dropped 6 bases and J dropped 1 base, with 6 bases sitting between them. The CDR3 runs to 12 residues. CDR3 sequence reads: CASRKGNYGYTF. CDR3 bases: TGTGCCAGCAGGAAGGGTAACTATGGCTACACCTTC.

This clonotype appeared many times. The CDR3 nucleotides read TGTGCCAGCAGCCAAGGGAGCTCCTACGAGCAGTACTTC. This gives the protein CASSQGSSYEQYF. The V call is TRBV3-1, the J call TRBJ2-7; the D is unclear. Germline V gene sequence: CDR1 LGHDT, CDR2 YNNKEL (reference sequence). CDR3 length equals 13 residues. Trimming left V 1 base short and J 0 bases short, with 4 bases between.

Note on this clonotype: This could be a read error, since a much larger clone is one nucleotide away. The CDR3 DNA follows: TGCAGTGCTAGACAGGGTGGGGCCAACATCCTGACTTTC. This encodes CSARQGGANILTF. This rearrangement joins TRBV20-1 to TRBJ2-6; D is possibly TRBD1 (5 bases). CDR3 length equals 13 residues. Germline CDR1 and CDR2: DFQATT and SNEGSKA (reference sequence).

The chain combines TRBV20-1 with TRBJ1-5; D is perhaps TRBD1 (5 bases). Germline-derived CDR1 and CDR2 are DFQATT and SNEGSKA (reference sequence). The CDR3 length is 17 residues. V lost 3 bases and J lost 0, with 18 bases in between. This chain's CDR3 is CSASGGGLSFSNQPQHF. CDR3 bases: TGCAGTGCTAGTGGCGGGGGACTCTCCTTTAGCAATCAGCCCCAGCATTTT.

This chain connects TRBV29-1 to TRBJ1-2; D is ambiguous. The V and J ends lost 6 bases and 3 bases respectively, with 11 bases between them. The CDR3 loop spans 12 amino acids. CDR1 is SQVTM and CDR2 is ANQGSEA in the germline V gene. CDR3 amino acids: CSVPMGHYGYTF. CDR3 DNA sequence: TGCAGCGTCCCTATGGGCCACTATGGCTACACCTTC.

The chain joins TRBV9 to TRBJ2-4; the D is unclear. V was shortened by 0 bases and J by 0 bases, with 10 bases between the two germline ends. There are 16 residues in the CDR3. Germline values: CDR1 SGDLS, CDR2 YYNGEE. The CDR3 DNA is TGTGCCAGCAGCGTAGATATAGCCGTAGCCAAAAACATTCAGTACTTC. Its protein is CASSVDIAVAKNIQYF.

This clonotype occurred a few times. This chain links TRBV11-2 with TRBJ1-2; 8 bases are a match to TRBD1. CDR3 size: 12 residues. The junction had 2 bases not matched to a gene; V was cut back by 4 bases and J by 7 bases. The germline CDR1 and CDR2 sequences are SGHAT and FQNNGV. This CDR3 reads CASSSTGVGYTF. The CDR3 coding sequence is TGTGCCAGCAGCTCGACAGGGGTTGGCTACACCTTC.

As to this clonotype: A read error may account for a junction end that differs from germline. The rearrangement uses TRBV27 and TRBJ2-7, with D tentatively TRBD2 (6 bases). CDR3 length: 14 amino acids. The germline V gene has CDR1 MNHEY and CDR2 SMNVEV (reference sequence). CDR3 residues: CASRFGGRPYEQYF. The CDR3 DNA reads TGTGCCAGCCGTTTCGGGGGACGGCCCTACGAGCAGTACTTC.

The V and J genes are TRBV4-1 and TRBJ1-6, with D possibly matching TRBD1 (6 bases). V was clipped by 3 bases and J by 10 bases, with 19 bases between them. Germline V gives CDR1 MGHRA, CDR2 YSYEKL. The CDR3 runs to 16 residues. The CDR3 region has the DNA TGCGCCAGCAGCCAGCCCAGGGGCAGTAAGGAGTCACCCCTCCACTTT. Translating it yields CASSQPRGSKESPLHF.

The chain uses TRBV12-5 and TRBJ2-5; D call uncertain. The CDR3 is 14 amino acids. Per germline, CDR1 LGHNT and CDR2 FRNRAP. In nucleotides, the CDR3 is TGTGCGTGGAAGAGGCCCGGTCTCCAAGAGACCCAGTACTTC. Protein: CAWKRPGLQETQYF. The variable domain in full, completed from reference TRBV12-5 and TRBJ2-5, reads DARVTQTPRHKVTEMGQEVTMRCQPILGHNTVFWYRQTMMQGLELLAYFRNRAPLDDSGMPKDRFSAEMPDATLATLKIQPSEPRDSAVYFCAWKRPGLQETQYFGPGTRLLVL.

This chain connects TRBV20-1 to TRBJ1-6; perhaps TRBD1 as D (5 bases). V was cut by 2 bases and J by 8 bases, with 19 bases left in between. In germline, CDR1 is DFQATT, CDR2 SNEGSKA (reference sequence). This CDR3 has 16 amino acids. In DNA, the CDR3 is TGCAGTGCTAGAACGGGACCCAAGCTAAAGGATTCACCCCTCCACTTT. It translates to CSARTGPKLKDSPLHF.

V and J are TRBV10-1 and TRBJ2-1; 7 bases align to TRBD1. Germline values: CDR1 WNHNN, CDR2 SYGVQD (reference sequence). J gave up 10 bases and V 3 bases, and 3 bases lay outside the gene matches. This CDR3 has 12 amino acids. The CDR3: CASSDRGWEQFF. The CDR3 bases are TGCGCCAGCAGTGACAGGGGGTGGGAGCAGTTCTTC.